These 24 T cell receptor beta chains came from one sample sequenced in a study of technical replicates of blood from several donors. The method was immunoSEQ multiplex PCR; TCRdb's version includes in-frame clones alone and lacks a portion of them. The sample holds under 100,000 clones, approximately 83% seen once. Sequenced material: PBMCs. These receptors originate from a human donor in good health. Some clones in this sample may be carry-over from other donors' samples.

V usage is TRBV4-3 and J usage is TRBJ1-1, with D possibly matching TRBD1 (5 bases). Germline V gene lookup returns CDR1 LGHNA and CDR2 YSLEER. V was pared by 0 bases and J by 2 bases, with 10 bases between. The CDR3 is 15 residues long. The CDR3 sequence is CASSQDDRPNTEAFF. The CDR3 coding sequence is TGCGCCAGCAGCCAAGATGACAGACCCAACACTGAAGCTTTCTTT.

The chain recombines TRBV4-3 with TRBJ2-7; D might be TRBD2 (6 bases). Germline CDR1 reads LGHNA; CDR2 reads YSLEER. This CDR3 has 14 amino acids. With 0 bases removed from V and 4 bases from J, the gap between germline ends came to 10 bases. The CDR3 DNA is TGCGCCAGCAGCCAAGAACTAGCAGGTTACGAGCAGTACTTC. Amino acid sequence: CASSQELAGYEQYF.

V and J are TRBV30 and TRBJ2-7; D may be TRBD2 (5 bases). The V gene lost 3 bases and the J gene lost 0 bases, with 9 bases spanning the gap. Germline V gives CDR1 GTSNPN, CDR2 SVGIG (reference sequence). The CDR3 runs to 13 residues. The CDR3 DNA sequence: TGTGCCTGGAGCCCGGGAAGCTCCTACGAGCAGTACTTC. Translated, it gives CAWSPGSSYEQYF.

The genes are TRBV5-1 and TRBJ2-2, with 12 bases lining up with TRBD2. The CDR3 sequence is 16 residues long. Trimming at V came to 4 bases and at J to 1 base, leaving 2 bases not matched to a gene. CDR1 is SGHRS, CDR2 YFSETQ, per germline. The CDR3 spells CASSPGLAGNTGELFF. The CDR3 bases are TGCGCCAGCAGCCCGGGACTAGCGGGGAACACCGGGGAGCTGTTTTTT. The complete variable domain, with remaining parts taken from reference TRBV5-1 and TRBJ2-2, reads KAGVTQTPRYLIKTRGQQVTLSCSPISGHRSVSWYQQTPGQGLQFLFEYFSETQRNKGNFPGRFSGRQFSNSRSEMNVSTLELGDSALYLCASSPGLAGNTGELFFGEGSRLTVL.

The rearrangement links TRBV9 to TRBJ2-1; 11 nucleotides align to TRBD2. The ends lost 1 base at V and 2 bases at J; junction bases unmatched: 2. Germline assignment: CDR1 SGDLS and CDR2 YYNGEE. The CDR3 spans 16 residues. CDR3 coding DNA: TGTGCCAGCAGCGTAAGGGGACTAGCGGCCTACAATGAGCAGTTCTTC. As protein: CASSVRGLAAYNEQFF.

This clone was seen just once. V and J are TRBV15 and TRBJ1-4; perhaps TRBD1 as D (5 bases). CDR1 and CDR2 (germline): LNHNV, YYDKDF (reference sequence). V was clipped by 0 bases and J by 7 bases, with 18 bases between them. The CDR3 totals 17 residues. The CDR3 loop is CATSRDPGGGTGEKLFF. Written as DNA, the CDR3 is TGTGCCACCAGCAGAGATCCCGGGGGGGGAACAGGTGAAAAACTGTTTTTT.

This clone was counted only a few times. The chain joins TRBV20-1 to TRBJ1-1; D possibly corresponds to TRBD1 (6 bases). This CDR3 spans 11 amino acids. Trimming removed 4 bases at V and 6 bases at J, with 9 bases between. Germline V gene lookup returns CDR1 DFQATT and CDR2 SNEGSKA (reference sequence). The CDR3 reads CSATDRPEAFF. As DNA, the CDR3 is TGCAGTGCTACAGACAGGCCTGAAGCTTTCTTT.

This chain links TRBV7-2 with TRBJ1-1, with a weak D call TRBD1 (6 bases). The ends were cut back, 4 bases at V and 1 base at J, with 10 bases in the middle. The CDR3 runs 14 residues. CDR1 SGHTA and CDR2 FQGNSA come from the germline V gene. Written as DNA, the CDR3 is TGTGCCAGCAGCTACCAGGGGAGGAACACTGAAGCTTTCTTT. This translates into CASSYQGRNTEAFF.

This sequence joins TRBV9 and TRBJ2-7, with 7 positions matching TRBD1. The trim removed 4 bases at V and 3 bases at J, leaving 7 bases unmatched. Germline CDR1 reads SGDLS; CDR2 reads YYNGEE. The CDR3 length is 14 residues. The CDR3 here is CASSTGQEIYEQYF. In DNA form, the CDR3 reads TGTGCCAGCAGCACCGGACAGGAAATCTACGAGCAGTACTTC.

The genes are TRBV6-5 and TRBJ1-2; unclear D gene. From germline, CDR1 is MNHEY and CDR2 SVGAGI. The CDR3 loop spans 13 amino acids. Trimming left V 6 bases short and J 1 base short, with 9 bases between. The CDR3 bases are TGTGCCAGCAGCTTCCAGGTTAACTATGGCTACACCTTC. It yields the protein CASSFQVNYGYTF.

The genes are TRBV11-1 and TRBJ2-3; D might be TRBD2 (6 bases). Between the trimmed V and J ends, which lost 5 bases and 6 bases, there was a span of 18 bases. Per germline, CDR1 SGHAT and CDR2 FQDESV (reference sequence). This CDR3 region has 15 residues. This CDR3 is CASSPREHLGDTQYF. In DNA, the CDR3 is TGTGCCAGCAGCCCCCGGGAGCACCTCGGGGATACGCAGTATTTT.

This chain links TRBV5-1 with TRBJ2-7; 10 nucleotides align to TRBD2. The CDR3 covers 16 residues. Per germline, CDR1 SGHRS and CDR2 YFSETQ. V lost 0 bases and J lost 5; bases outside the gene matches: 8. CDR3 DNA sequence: TGCGCCAGCAGCTTGGGGTCTAGCGGGAGATCGGACGAGCAGTACTTC. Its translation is CASSLGSSGRSDEQYF. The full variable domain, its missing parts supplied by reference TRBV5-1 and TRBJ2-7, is KAGVTQTPRYLIKTRGQQVTLSCSPISGHRSVSWYQQTPGQGLQFLFEYFSETQRNKGNFPGRFSGRQFSNSRSEMNVSTLELGDSALYLCASSLGSSGRSDEQYFGPGTRLTVT.

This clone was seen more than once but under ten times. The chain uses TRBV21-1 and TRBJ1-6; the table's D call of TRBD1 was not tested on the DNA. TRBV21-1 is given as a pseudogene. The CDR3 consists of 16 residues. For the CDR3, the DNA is TGTGCCAGCAGCACTAAGGGGCCCTGCAGTAATTCACCCCTCCACTTT. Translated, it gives CASSTKGPCSNSPLHF.

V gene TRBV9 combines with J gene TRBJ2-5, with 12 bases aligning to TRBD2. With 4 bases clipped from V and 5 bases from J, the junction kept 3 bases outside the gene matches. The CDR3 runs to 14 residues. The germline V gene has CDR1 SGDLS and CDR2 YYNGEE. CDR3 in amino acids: CASSFGTSGETQYF. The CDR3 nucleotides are TGTGCCAGCAGCTTTGGGACTAGCGGGGAGACCCAGTACTTC.

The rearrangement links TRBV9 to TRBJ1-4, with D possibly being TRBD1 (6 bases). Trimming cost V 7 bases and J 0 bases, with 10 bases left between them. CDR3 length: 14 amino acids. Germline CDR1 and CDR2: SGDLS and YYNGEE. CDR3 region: CASSRTATNEKLFF. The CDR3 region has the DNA TGTGCCAGCTCAAGGACAGCAACTAATGAAAAACTGTTTTTT.

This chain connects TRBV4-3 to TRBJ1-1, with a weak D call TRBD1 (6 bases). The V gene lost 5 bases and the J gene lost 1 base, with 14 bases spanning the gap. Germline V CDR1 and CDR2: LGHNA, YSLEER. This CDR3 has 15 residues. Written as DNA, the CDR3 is TGCGCCAGCAGCGTCACAGGGAATCCGAACACTGAAGCTTTCTTT. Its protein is CASSVTGNPNTEAFF.

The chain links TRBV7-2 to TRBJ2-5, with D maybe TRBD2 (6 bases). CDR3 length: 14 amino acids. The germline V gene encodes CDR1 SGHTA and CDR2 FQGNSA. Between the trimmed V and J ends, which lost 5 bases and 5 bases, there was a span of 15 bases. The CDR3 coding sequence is TGTGCCAGCAGCCGAGTGCGGGGCCCGGAGACCCAGTACTTC. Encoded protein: CASSRVRGPETQYF.

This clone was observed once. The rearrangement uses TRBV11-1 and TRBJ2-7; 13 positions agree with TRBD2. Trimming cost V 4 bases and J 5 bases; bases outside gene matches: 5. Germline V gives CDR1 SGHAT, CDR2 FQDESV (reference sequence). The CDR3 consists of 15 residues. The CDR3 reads CASSSLAGGLDEQYF. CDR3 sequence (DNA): TGTGCCAGCAGCTCACTAGCGGGAGGGCTCGACGAGCAGTACTTC.

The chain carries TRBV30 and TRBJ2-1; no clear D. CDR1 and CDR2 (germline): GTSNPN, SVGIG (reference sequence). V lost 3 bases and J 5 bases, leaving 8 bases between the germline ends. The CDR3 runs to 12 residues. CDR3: CAWRGWNNEQFF. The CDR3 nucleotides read TGTGCCTGGAGGGGCTGGAACAATGAGCAGTTCTTC.

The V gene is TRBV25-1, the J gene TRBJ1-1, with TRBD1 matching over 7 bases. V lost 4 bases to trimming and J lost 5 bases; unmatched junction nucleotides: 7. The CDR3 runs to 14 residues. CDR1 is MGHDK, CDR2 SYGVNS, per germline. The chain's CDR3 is CASSVSQGPTEAFF. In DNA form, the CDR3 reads TGTGCCAGCAGTGTATCACAGGGGCCGACTGAAGCTTTCTTT.

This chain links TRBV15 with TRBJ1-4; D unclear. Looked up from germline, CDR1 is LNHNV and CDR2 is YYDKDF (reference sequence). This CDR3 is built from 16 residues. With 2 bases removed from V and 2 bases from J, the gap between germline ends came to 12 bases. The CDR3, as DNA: TGTGCCACCAGCAGAATATTGGGCCCGACTAATGAAAAACTGTTTTTT. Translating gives CATSRILGPTNEKLFF.

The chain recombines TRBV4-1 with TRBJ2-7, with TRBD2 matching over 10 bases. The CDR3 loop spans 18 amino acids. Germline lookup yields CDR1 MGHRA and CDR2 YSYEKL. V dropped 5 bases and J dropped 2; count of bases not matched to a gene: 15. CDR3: CASSNLAPWTSGTYEQYF. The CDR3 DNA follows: TGCGCCAGCAGCAATCTTGCCCCTTGGACTAGCGGTACCTACGAGCAGTACTTC.

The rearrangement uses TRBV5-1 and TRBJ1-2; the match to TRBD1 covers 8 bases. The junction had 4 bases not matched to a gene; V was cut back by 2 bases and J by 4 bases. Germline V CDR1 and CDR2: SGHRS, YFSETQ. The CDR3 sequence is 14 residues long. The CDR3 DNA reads TGCGCCAGCAGCTTCCAGGGGGCCCCCTATGGCTACACCTTC. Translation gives CASSFQGAPYGYTF.

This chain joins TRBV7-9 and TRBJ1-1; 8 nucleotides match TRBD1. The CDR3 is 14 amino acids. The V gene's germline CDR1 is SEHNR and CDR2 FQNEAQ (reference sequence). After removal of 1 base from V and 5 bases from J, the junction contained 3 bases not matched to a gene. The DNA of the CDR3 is TGTGCCAGCAGCTTAGACAGGGGGAGGACTGAAGCTTTCTTT. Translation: CASSLDRGRTEAFF.